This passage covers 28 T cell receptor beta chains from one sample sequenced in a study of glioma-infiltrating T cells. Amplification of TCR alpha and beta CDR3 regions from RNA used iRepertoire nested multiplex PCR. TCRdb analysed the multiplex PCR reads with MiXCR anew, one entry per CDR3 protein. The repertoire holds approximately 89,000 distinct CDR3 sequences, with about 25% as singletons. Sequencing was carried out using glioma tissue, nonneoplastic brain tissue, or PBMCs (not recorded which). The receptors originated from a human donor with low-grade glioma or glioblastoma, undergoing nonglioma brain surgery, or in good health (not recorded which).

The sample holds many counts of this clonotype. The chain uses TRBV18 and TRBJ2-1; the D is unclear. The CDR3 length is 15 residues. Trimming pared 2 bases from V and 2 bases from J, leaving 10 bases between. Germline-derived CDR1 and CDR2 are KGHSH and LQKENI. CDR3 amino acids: CASSPTGLAYNEQFF. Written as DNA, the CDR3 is TGTGCCAGCTCACCAACCGGGCTCGCCTACAATGAGCAGTTCTTC.

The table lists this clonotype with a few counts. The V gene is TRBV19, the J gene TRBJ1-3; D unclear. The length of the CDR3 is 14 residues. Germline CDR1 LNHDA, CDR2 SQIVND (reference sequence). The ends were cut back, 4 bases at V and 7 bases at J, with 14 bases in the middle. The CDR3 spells CASSNLPVGNTIYF. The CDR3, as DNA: TGTGCCAGTAGTAATCTTCCGGTCGGGAACACCATATATTTT.

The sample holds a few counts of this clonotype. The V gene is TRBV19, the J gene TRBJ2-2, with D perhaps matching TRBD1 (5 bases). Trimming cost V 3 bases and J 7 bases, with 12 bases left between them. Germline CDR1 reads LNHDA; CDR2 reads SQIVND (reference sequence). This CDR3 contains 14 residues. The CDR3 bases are TGTGCCAGTAGTATGGTTAGGGGCCTCGGGGAGCTGTTTTTT. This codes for CASSMVRGLGELFF.

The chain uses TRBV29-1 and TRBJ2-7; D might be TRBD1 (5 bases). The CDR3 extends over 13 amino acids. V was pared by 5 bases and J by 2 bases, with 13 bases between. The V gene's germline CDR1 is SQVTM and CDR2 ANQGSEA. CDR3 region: CSVIGVPPYEQYF. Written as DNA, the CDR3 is TGCAGCGTTATAGGGGTCCCCCCCTACGAGCAGTACTTC.

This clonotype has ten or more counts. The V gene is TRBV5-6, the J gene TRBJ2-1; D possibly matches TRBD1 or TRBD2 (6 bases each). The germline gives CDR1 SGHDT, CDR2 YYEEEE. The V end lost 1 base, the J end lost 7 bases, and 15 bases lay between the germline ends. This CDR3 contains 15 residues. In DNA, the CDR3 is TGTGCCAGCAGCTTGTCCCCGACAGGAGGGAATGAGCAGTTCTTC. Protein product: CASSLSPTGGNEQFF.

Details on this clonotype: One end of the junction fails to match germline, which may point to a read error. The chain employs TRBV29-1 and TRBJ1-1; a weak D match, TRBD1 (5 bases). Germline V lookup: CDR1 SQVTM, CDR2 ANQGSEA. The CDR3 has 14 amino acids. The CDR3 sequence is CNVDDRGQNTEAFF. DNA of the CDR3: TGCAACGTTGATGACAGAGGCCAGAACACTGAAGCTTTCTTT.

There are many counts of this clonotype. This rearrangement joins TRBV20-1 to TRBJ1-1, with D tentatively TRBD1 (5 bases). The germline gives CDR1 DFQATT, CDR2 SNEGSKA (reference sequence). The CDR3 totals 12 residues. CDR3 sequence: CRGYSGSTEAFF. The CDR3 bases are TGCAGGGGTTACTCAGGGAGCACTGAAGCTTTCTTT.

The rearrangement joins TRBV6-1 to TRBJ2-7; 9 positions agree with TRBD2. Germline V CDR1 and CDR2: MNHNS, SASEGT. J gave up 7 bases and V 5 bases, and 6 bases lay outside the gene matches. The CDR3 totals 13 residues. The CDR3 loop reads CASSTSGRQEQYF. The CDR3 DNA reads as TGTGCCAGCAGTACTAGCGGGCGGCAAGAGCAGTACTTC.

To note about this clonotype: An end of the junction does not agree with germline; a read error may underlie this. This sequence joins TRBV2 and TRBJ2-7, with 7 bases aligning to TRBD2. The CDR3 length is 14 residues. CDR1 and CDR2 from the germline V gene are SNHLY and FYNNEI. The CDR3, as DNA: TGTGCCAGCACTGAACTAGCGTCTGTCTACGAGCAGTACTTC. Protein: CASTELASVYEQYF.

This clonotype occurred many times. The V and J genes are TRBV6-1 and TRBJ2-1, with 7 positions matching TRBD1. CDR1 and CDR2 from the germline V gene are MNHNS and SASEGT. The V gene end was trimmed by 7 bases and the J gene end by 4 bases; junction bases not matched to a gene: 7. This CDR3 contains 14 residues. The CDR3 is CASNPGGVYNEQFF. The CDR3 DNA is TGTGCCAGCAACCCAGGGGGAGTATACAATGAGCAGTTCTTC.

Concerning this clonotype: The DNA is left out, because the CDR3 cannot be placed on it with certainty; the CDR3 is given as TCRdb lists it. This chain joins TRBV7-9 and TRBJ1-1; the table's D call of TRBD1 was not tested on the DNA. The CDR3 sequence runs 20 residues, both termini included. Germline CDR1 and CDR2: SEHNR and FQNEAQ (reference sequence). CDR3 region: CASSFYICSARTGMNTEAFF.

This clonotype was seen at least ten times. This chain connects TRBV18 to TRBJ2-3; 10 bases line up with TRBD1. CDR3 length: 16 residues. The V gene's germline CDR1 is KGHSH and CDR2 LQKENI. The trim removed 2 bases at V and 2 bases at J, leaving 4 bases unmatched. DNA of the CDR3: TGTGCCAGCTCACCATGGGACAGGGGCTACACAGATACGCAGTATTTT. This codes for CASSPWDRGYTDTQYF.

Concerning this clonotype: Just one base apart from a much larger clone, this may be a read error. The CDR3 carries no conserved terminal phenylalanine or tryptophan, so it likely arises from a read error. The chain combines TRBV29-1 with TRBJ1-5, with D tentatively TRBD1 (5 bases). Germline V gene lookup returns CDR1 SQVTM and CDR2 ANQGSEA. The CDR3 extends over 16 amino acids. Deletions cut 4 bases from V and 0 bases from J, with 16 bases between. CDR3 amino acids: CSVVGQGSNSNQPQHC. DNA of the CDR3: TGCAGCGTTGTAGGTCAGGGTAGTAATAGCAATCAGCCCCAGCATTGT.

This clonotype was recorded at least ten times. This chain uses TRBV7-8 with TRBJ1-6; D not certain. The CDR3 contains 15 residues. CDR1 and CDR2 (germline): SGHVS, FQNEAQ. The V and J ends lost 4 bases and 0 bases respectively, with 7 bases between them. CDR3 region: CASSSFGSYNSPLHF. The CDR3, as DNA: TGTGCCAGCAGCTCTTTCGGCTCCTATAATTCACCCCTCCACTTT. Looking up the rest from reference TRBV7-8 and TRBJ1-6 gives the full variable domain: GAGVSQSPRYKVAKRGQDVALRCDPISGHVSLFWYQQALGQGPEFLTYFQNEAQLDKSGLPSDRFFAERPEGSVSTLKIQRTQQEDSAVYLCASSSFGSYNSPLHFGNGTRLTVT.

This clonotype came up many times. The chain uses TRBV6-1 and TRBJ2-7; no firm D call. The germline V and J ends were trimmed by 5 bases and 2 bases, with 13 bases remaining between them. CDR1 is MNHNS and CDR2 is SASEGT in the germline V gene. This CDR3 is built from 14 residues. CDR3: CASSSGSKTYEQYF. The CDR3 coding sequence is TGTGCCAGCAGTTCGGGCTCCAAAACCTACGAGCAGTACTTC.

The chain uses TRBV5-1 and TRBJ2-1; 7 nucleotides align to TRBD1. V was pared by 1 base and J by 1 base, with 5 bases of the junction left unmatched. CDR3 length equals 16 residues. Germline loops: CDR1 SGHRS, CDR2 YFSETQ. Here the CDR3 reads CASSLQGTASYNEQFF. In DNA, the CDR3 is TGCGCCAGCAGCTTGCAGGGGACAGCTTCCTACAATGAGCAGTTCTTC.

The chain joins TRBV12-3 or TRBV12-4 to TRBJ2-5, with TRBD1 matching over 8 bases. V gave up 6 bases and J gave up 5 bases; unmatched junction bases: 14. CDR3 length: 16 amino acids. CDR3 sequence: CASSRQGLERSETQYF. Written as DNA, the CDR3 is TGTGCCAGCAGCCGACAGGGGTTAGAGCGATCGGAGACCCAGTACTTC.

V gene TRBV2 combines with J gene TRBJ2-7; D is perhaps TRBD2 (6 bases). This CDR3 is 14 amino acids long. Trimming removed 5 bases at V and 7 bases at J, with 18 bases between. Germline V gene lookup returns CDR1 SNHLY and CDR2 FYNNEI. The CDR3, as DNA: TGTGCCAGCAGTTACAGGACTACCGCGGGGGAGCAGTACTTC. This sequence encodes CASSYRTTAGEQYF.

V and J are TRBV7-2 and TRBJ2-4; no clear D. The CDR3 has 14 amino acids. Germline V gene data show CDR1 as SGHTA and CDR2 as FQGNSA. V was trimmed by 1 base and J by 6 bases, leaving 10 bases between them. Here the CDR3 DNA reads TGTGCCAGCAGCTTAGACCTCTCGACAAACATTCAGTACTTC. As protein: CASSLDLSTNIQYF.

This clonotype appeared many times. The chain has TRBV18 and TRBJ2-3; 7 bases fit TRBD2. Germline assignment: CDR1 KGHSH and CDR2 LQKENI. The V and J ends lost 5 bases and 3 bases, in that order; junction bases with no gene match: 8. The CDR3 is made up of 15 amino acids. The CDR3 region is CASSVTSEGTDTQYF. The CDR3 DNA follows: TGTGCCAGCTCAGTAACTAGCGAGGGAACAGATACGCAGTATTTT.

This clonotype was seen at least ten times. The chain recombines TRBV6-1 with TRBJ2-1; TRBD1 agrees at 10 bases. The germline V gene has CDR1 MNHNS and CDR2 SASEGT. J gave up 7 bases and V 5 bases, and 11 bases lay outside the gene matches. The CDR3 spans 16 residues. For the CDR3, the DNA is TGTGCCAGCAGTAAAGGGACAGGGGACCCCCGAAATGAGCAGTTCTTC. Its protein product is CASSKGTGDPRNEQFF.

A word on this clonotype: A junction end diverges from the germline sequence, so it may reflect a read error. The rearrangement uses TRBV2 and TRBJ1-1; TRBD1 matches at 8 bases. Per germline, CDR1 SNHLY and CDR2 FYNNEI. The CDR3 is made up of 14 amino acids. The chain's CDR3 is CDSMQGQVGTEAFF. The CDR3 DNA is TGTGACAGCATGCAGGGACAGGTGGGAACTGAGGCTTTCTTT.

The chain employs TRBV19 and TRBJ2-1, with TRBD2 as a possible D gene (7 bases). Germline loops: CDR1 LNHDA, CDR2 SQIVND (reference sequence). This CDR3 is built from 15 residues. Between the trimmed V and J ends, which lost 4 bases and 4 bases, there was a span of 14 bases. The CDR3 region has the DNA TGTGCCAGTAGTAGGGAGGGGGGGGGGTACAATGAGCAGTTCTTC. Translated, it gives CASSREGGGYNEQFF.

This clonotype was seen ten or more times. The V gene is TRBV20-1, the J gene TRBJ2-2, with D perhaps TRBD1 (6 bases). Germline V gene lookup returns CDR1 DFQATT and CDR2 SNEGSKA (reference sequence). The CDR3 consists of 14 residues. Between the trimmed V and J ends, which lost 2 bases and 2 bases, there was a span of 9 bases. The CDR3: CSARKGTNTGELFF. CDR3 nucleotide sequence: TGCAGTGCTAGAAAGGGGACAAACACCGGGGAGCTGTTTTTT.

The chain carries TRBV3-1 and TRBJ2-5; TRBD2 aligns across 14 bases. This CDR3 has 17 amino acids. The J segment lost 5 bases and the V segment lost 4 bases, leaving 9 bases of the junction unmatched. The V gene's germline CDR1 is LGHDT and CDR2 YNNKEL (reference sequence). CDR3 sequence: CASSLGTSGSLRETQYF. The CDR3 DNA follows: TGTGCCAGCAGCCTCGGGACTAGCGGGAGTCTAAGGGAGACCCAGTACTTC.

The CDR3 reads CSVGGGAGAHEQYF. Written as DNA, the CDR3 is TGCAGCGTGGGTGGTGGAGCGGGAGCCCACGAGCAGTACTTC. The V and J genes are TRBV29-1 and TRBJ2-7; 8 bases map to TRBD2. V trimming: 6 bases; J trimming: 5 bases; junction bases outside the gene matches: 12. This CDR3 comprises 14 residues. Per germline, CDR1 SQVTM and CDR2 ANQGSEA.

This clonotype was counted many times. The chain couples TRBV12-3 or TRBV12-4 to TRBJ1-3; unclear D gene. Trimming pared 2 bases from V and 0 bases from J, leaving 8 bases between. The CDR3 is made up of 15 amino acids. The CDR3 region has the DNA TGTGCCAGCAGTTTACTAGGACGCTCTGGAAACACCATATATTTT. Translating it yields CASSLLGRSGNTIYF.

CDR3 loop: CASSYSHAETQYF. The CDR3 nucleotides are TGTGCCAGCAGTTACTCTCACGCAGAGACCCAGTACTTC. This rearrangement joins TRBV6-6 to TRBJ2-5; D gene uncertain. Germline CDR1 MNHNY, CDR2 SVGAGI (reference sequence). This CDR3 comprises 13 residues. Trimming pared 0 bases from V and 4 bases from J, leaving 6 bases between.